This T cell receptor beta chain was profiled in a study of cytomegalovirus exposure and HLA in healthy donors. The CDR3 has 15 residues. Per the germline V gene, CDR1 is MGHRA and CDR2 is YSYEKL. The trim removed 0 bases at V and 3 bases at J, leaving 4 bases unmatched. Comments on this clone: What it binds is not known.

Vbeta (60) and Jbeta (13) primers were used in the PCR. TCRdb's table, derived via immunoSEQ multiplex PCR, lists solely in-frame clones and lacks some. The table has some 60,000 clones, under 80% seen once. Study results and limitations: Association of a missense DCLRE1C variant with TCR beta V- and J-gene trimming was reported in a later analysis. The authors later found TCR association rates varying by HLA locus, with DRB1 most and HLA-C fewest. Most TCR sequences were seen very rarely across donors, but some public TCRs occurred in many. The study flagged about 150 TCR beta chains as cytomegalovirus-associated.

The specimen was PBMCs. This clonotype was sampled from a woman in her 30s in good health and CMV-seronegative. This rearrangement joins TRBV4-1 to TRBJ1-2, with 7 nucleotides matching TRBD1. CDR3 sequence (DNA): TGCGCCAGCAGCCAAGATGGGACAGCGTACTATGGCTACACCTTC. Protein product: CASSQDGTAYYGYTF.